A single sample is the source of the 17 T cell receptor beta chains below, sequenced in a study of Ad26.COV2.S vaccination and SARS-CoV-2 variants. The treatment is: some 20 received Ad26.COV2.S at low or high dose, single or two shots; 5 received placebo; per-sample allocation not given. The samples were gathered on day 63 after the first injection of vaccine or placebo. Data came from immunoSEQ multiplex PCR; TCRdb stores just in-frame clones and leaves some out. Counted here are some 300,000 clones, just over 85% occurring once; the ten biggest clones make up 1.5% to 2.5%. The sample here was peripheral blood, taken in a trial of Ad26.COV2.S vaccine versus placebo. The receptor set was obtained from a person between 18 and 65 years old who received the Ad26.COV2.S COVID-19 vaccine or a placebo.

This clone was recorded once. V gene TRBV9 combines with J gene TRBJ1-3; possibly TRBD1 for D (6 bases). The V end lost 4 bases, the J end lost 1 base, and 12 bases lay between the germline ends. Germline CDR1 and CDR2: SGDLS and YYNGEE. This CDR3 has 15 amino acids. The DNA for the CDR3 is TGTGCCAGCAGCCCGGAGAGGGGGTCTGGAAACACCATATATTTT. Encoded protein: CASSPERGSGNTIYF.

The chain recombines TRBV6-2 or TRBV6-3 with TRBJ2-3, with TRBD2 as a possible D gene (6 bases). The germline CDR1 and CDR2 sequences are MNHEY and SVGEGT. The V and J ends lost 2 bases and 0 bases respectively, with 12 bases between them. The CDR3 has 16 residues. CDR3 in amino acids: CASSYGPGTSTDTQYF. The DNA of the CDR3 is TGTGCCAGCAGTTACGGTCCCGGGACTAGCACAGATACGCAGTATTTT.

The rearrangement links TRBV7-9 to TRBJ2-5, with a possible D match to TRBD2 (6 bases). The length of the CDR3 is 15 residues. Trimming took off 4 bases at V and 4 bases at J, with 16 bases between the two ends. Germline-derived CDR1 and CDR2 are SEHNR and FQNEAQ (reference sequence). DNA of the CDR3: TGTGCCAGCAGCTCGCGCGGGGCACCCCCAGAGACCCAGTACTTC. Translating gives CASSSRGAPPETQYF.

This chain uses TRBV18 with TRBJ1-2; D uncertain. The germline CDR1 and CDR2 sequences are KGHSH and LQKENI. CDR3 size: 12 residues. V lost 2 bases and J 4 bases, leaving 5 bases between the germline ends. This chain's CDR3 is CASSPNPYGYTF. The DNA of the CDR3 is TGTGCCAGCTCACCAAACCCCTATGGCTACACCTTC.

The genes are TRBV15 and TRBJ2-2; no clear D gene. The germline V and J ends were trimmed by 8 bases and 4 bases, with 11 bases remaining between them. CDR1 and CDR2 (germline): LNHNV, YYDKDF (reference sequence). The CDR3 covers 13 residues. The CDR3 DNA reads TGTGCCACCCGGGTGCCCTCCACCGGGGAGCTGTTTTTT. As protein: CATRVPSTGELFF.

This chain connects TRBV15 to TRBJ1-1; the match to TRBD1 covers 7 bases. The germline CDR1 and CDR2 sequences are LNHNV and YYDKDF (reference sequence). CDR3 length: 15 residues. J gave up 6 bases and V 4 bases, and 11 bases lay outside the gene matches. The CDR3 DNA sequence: TGTGCCACCAGCACCCGGGACAGTCGCAGTCCTGAAGCTTTCTTT. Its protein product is CATSTRDSRSPEAFF. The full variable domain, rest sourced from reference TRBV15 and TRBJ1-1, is DAMVIQNPRYQVTQFGKPVTLSCSQTLNHNVMYWYQQKSSQAPKLLFHYYDKDFNNEADTPDNFQSRRPNTSFCFLDIRSPGLGDTAMYLCATSTRDSRSPEAFFGQGTRLTVV.

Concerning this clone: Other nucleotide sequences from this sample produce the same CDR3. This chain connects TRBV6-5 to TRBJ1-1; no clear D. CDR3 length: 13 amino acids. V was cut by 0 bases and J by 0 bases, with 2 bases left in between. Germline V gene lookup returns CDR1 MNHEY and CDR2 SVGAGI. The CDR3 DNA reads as TGTGCCAGCAGTTACTCTTTGAACACTGAAGCTTTCTTT. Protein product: CASSYSLNTEAFF.

The CDR3 region is CASGFLTVGSPLHF. CDR3 in DNA: TGTGCTAGTGGTTTCTTGACAGTTGGCTCACCCCTCCACTTT. The chain combines TRBV12-5 with TRBJ1-6; TRBD1 is a possible D gene (5 bases). The CDR3 runs to 14 residues. Trimming removed 3 bases from V and 10 bases from J, with 13 bases in between. The germline V gene has CDR1 LGHNT and CDR2 FRNRAP.

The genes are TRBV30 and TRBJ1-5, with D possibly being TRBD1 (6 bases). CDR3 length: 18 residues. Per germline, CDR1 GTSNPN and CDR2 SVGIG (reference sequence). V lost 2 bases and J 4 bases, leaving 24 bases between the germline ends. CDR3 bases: TGTGCCTGGAGTTCCCCCTCGCGTCCCCGAGGGGGGAATCAGCCCCAGCATTTT. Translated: CAWSSPSRPRGGNQPQHF.

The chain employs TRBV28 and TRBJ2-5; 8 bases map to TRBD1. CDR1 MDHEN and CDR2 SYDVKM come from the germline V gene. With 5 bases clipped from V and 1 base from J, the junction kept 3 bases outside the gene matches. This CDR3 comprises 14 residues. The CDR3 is CASSDRGPQETQYF. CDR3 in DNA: TGTGCCAGCAGTGACAGGGGTCCCCAAGAGACCCAGTACTTC.

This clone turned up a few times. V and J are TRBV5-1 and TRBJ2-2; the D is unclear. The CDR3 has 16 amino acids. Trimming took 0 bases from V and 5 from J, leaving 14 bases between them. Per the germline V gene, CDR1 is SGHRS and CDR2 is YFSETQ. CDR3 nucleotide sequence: TGCGCCAGCAGCTTGGAGGCAGACGGGCGGACCGGGGAGCTGTTTTTT. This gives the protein CASSLEADGRTGELFF.

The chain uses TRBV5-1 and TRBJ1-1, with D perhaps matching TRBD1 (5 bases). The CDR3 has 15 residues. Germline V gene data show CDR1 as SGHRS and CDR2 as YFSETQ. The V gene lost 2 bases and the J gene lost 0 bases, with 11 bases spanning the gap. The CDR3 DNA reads TGCGCCAGCAGCTTAGCAACAGGAATGAACACTGAAGCTTTCTTT. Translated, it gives CASSLATGMNTEAFF.

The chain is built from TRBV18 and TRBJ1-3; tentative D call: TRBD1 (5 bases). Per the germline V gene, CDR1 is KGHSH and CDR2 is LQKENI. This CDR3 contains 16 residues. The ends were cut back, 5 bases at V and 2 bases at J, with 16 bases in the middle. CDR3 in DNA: TGTGCCAGCTCAACTCAGGGATCTTGGGCTGGAAACACCATATATTTT. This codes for CASSTQGSWAGNTIYF.

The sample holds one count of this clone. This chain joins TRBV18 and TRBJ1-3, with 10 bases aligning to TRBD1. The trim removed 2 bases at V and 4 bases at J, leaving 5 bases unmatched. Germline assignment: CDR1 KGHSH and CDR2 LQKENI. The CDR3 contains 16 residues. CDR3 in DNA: TGTGCCAGCTCACCAAGGGGGACAGGGGAAGGAAACACCATATATTTT. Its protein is CASSPRGTGEGNTIYF.

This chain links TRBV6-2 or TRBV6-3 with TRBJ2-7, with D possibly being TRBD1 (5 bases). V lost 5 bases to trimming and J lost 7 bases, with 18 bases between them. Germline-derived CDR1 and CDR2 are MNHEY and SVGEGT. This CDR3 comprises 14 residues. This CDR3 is CASSRPGSREEQYF. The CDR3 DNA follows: TGTGCCAGCAGTCGGCCAGGTTCCAGGGAAGAGCAGTACTTC.

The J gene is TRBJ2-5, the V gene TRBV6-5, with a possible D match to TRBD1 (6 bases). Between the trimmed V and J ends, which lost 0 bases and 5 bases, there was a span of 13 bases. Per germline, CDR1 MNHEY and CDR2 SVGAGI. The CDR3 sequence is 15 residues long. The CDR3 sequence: CASSYSFTGKETQYF. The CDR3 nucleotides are TGTGCCAGCAGTTACTCCTTTACAGGGAAGGAGACCCAGTACTTC.

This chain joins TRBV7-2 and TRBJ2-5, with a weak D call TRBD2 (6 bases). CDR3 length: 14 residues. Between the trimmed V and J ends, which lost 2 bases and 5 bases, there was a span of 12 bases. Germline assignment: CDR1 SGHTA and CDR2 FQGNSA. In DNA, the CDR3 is TGTGCCAGCAGCTTATCGGCGGGGCAGGAGACCCAGTACTTC. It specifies CASSLSAGQETQYF.